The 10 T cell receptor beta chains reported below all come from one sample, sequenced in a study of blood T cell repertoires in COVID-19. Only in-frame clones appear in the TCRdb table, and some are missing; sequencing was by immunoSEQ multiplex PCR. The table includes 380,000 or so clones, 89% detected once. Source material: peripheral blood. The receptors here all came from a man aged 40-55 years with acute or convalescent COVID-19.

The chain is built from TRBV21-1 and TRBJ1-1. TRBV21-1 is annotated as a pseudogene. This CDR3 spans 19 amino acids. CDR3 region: CATAAEGMGCGRFMTEAFF. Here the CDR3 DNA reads TGTGCCACCGCAGCGGAGGGGATGGGGTGCGGTCGGTTTATGACTGAAGCTTTCTTT.

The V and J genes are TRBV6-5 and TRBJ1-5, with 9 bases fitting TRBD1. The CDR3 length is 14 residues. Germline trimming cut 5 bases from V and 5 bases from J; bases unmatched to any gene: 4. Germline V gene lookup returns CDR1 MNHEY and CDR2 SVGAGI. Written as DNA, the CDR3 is TGTGCCAGCAGTCCAACAGGGGGCTATCAGCCCCAGCATTTT. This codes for CASSPTGGYQPQHF.

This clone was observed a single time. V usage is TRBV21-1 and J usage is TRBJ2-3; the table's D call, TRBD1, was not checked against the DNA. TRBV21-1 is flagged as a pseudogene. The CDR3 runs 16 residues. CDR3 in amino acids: CASSKEAGVDTDTQYF. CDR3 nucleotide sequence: TGTGCCAGCAGCAAAGAGGCAGGGGTAGACACAGATACGCAGTATTTT.

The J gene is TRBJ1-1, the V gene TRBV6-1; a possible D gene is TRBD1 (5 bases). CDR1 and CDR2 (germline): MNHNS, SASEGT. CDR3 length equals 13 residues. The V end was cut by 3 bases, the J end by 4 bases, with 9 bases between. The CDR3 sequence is CASSDRGSTEAFF. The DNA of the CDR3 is TGTGCCAGCAGTGACCGGGGGAGCACTGAAGCTTTCTTT.

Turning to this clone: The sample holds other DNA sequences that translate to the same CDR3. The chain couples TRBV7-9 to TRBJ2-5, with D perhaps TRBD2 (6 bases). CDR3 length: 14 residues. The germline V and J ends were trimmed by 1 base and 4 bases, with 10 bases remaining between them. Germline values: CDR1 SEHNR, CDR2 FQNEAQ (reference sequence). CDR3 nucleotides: TGTGCCAGCAGCTTAGGCGGGGTAAGAGAGACCCAGTACTTC. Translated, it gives CASSLGGVRETQYF.

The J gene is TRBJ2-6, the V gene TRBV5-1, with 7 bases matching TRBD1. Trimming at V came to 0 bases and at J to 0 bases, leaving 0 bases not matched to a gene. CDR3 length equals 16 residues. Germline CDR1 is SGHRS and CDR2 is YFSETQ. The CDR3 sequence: CASSLGQGSGANVLTF. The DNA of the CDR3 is TGCGCCAGCAGCTTGGGACAGGGCTCTGGGGCCAACGTCCTGACTTTC. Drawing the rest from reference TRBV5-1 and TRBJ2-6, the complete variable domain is KAGVTQTPRYLIKTRGQQVTLSCSPISGHRSVSWYQQTPGQGLQFLFEYFSETQRNKGNFPGRFSGRQFSNSRSEMNVSTLELGDSALYLCASSLGQGSGANVLTFGAGSRLTVL.

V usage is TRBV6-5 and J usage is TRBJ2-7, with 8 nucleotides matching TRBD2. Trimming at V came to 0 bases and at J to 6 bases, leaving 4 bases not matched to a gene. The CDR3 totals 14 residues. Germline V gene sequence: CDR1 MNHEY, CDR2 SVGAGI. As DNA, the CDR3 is TGTGCCAGCAGTTACTCCGGGACTAGTGGCGAGCAGTACTTC. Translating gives CASSYSGTSGEQYF.

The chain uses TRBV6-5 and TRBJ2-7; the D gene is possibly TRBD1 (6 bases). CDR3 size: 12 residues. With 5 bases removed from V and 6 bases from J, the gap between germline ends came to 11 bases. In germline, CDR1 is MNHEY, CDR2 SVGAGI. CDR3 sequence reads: CASSHRQAEQYF. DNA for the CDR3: TGTGCCAGCAGTCACAGACAGGCCGAGCAGTACTTC.

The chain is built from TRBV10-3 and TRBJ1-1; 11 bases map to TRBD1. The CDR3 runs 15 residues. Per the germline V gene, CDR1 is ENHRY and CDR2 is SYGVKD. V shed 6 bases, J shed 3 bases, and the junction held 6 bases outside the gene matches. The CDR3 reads CAISERTGGDTEAFF. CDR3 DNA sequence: TGTGCCATCAGCGAACGGACAGGGGGCGACACTGAAGCTTTCTTT.

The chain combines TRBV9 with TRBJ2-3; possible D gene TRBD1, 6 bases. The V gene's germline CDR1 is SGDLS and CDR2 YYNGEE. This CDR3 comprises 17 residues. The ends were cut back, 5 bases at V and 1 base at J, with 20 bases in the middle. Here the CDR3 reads CASSISRSEGGTDTQYF. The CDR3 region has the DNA TGTGCCAGCAGTATATCCCGCTCCGAGGGGGGCACAGATACGCAGTATTTT.